The rows below give T cell receptor beta chains drawn from one sample of a study of human T cells and chemical hapten exposure. Each CDR3 protein is one row after TCRdb ran MiXCR on the RACE reads. The profile shows roughly 42,000 distinct CDR3 sequences, 9.5% to 10% of them singletons. The sequenced sample was whole blood, obtained in connection with sensitization to the hapten diphenylcyclopropenone (DPC). The source is a woman in her 30s with alopecia areata. Some clones in this sample may be carry-over from other donors' samples. Both conserved end residues are trimmed from each CDR3. The order of the fields is J gene, V gene, CDR3 protein.

J: TRBJ2-2; V: TRBV6-2/TRBV6-3; CDR3: ASSYALAGGNTGELF
J: TRBJ2-6; V: TRBV7-8; CDR3: ASSLVNVLT
J: TRBJ2-7; V: TRBV28; CDR3: ATDRPAGEQY
J: TRBJ2-7; V: TRBV7-2; CDR3: ASSLRGPSYEQY
J: TRBJ2-5; V: TRBV7-8; CDR3: ASSPGIRETQY
J: TRBJ2-1; V: TRBV9; CDR3: ASSVSRTYNEQF
J: TRBJ2-3; V: TRBV7-2; CDR3: ASSLFTDTQY
J: TRBJ2-1; V: TRBV29-1; CDR3: SVPPPGQGFYNEQF
J: TRBJ2-3; V: TRBV6-1; CDR3: ASSANRGLAGTDTQY
J: TRBJ1-1; V: TRBV14; CDR3: ASSQDHGDAEAF
J: TRBJ1-1; V: TRBV28; CDR3: ASSLYGPREKGF
J: TRBJ2-7; V: TRBV20-1; CDR3: SATGTPSYEQY
J: TRBJ2-1; V: TRBV5-1; CDR3: ASSVGGHGNEQF
J: TRBJ2-7; V: TRBV28; CDR3: ASSLVTASSYEQY
J: TRBJ2-3; V: TRBV28; CDR3: ASSFSGQGGTDTQY
J: TRBJ1-1; V: TRBV12-3/TRBV12-4; CDR3: ASSLGPVDTEAF
J: TRBJ2-5; V: TRBV7-2; CDR3: ASSRLMETQY
J: TRBJ2-3; V: TRBV30; CDR3: ASPSSGQADTQY
J: TRBJ2-5; V: TRBV20-1; CDR3: SASGSGGLRETQY
J: TRBJ1-2; V: TRBV29-1; CDR3: SVADGRGYT
J: TRBJ2-1; V: TRBV4-3; CDR3: ASSQDPMSHESTTEQF
J: TRBJ1-1; V: TRBV19; CDR3: ASRDPNIEAF
J: TRBJ1-6; V: TRBV19; CDR3: ASSLPDSPLH
J: TRBJ1-1; V: TRBV7-2; CDR3: ASSQTGDTEAF
J: TRBJ2-3; V: TRBV7-6; CDR3: ASSLASPAGASTDTQY
J: TRBJ2-3; V: TRBV4-2; CDR3: ASSQGVLAGGVPDTQY
J: TRBJ2-7; V: TRBV13; CDR3: ASSLGGGLAYEQY
J: TRBJ2-1; V: TRBV10-3; CDR3: AISGGAHEQF
J: TRBJ2-6; V: TRBV5-5; CDR3: ASSLKVHNSGANVLT
J: TRBJ2-7; V: TRBV9; CDR3: ASSVEGGGPYEQY
J: TRBJ1-2; V: TRBV5-1; CDR3: ASSSSGPDGYT
J: TRBJ2-4; V: TRBV4-3; CDR3: ASSQTPGTGGGNIQY
J: TRBJ2-1; V: TRBV2; CDR3: ASGYRVEQF
J: TRBJ2-6; V: TRBV5-6; CDR3: ASSDGTGGRKVLT
J: TRBJ2-5; V: TRBV24-1; CDR3: ATSDSGTGVTETQY
J: TRBJ1-2; V: TRBV9; CDR3: ASSQQGAGKNYGYT
J: TRBJ2-2; V: TRBV4-1; CDR3: ASSRGQGPTGELF
J: TRBJ2-3; V: TRBV5-6; CDR3: ASSLVTDTQY
J: TRBJ2-7; V: TRBV5-1; CDR3: ASSPGPENYEQY
J: TRBJ2-5; V: TRBV12-3/TRBV12-4; CDR3: ASSSGLASRPPFWEETQY
J: TRBJ1-5; V: TRBV7-3; CDR3: ASSLVARRDDDQPQH
J: TRBJ2-5; V: TRBV6-2/TRBV6-3; CDR3: ASTERGTVKETQY
J: TRBJ2-7; V: TRBV30; CDR3: AWIYGRYEQY
J: TRBJ2-3; V: TRBV5-1; CDR3: ASRHETDTQY
J: TRBJ1-2; V: TRBV7-9; CDR3: ASSLGYRTDNYGYT
J: TRBJ2-7; V: TRBV4-1; CDR3: ASSQDLGTGAYEQY
J: TRBJ2-3; V: TRBV5-1; CDR3: ASSLAFTDTQY
J: TRBJ2-1; V: TRBV29-1; CDR3: SVLFSVDRGLDEQF
J: TRBJ2-7; V: TRBV6-5; CDR3: ASSSGGTGGKKQY
J: TRBJ1-2; V: TRBV7-9; CDR3: ASSPSEGYT
J: TRBJ1-5; V: TRBV7-2; CDR3: ASSLDIGTLGDSNQPQH
J: TRBJ2-3; V: TRBV3-1; CDR3: ASSQLTTSTDTQY
J: TRBJ1-5; V: TRBV9; CDR3: ASSVGWDQPQH
J: TRBJ2-5; V: TRBV5-1; CDR3: ASSLGQGGETQY
J: TRBJ2-7; V: TRBV7-2; CDR3: ASRPPSGGAHEQY